The text below deals with one T cell receptor (beta chain). This sample is drawn from a study of CD8 T cells in Susac syndrome. Trimming stripped 3 bases from V and 4 bases from J, with 13 bases between. The CDR3 is made up of 15 amino acids. Germline loops: CDR1 SGHTA, CDR2 FQGNSA. When the RNA was reverse transcribed, random hexamers were used with an input of roughly 0.45 to 1 ug. TCRdb reprocessed the immunoSEQ multiplex PCR reads via MiXCR and lists one record per CDR3 protein. Counted here are roughly 120,000 distinct CDR3 sequences, 90% to 95% occurring once; the ten biggest clones make up 0.065% to 0.09%. The authors negatively isolated CD8+ and CD4+ T cells and FACS-enriched TEMRA cells.

The receptor comes from a human donor in good health. The chain carries TRBV7-2 and TRBJ2-1; D unresolved. Sequenced input: CD4+ T cells from PBMCs. CDR3 DNA sequence: TGTGCCAGCAGCTTCGGACCTAGTCCGTACAATGAGCAGTTCTTC. Its protein is CASSFGPSPYNEQFF. Complete variable domain (other parts from reference TRBV7-2 and TRBJ2-1): GAGVSQSPSNKVTEKGKDVELRCDPISGHTALYWYRQSLGQGLEFLIYFQGNSAPDKSGLPSDRFSAERTGGSVSTLTIQRTQQEDSAVYLCASSFGPSPYNEQFFGPGTRLTVL.